Described below is a single T cell receptor (beta chain) sequence and its context. Produced via immunoSEQ multiplex PCR; TCRdb's table is partial and in-frame only. The sample holds 200,000 to 250,000 clones, roughly 89% seen once. Recruitment covered about 25 US areas and drew participants whose ages spanned roughly 18 to 100 years. The sample originates from a study of blood T cell repertoires in COVID-19. This CDR3 has 15 residues. Germline loops: CDR1 MNHEY, CDR2 SVGAGI. V was shortened by 0 bases and J by 5 bases, with 8 bases between the two germline ends. This clonotype was sampled from a man under 40 who had been exposed to COVID-19. The chain couples TRBV6-5 to TRBJ1-6; no reliable D call. Sequences were obtained from PBMCs or T cells enriched from blood (not recorded which). In DNA, the CDR3 is TGTGCCAGCAGTTACTCGCTCGGGAATAATTCACCCCTCCACTTT. It specifies CASSYSLGNNSPLHF.